This T cell receptor (beta chain) was captured in a study of cytomegalovirus exposure and HLA in healthy donors. Study at large: Assignment to the Caucasian-associated ancestry cluster applied to around 80% of the approximately 370 genotyped donors.

The PCR made use of 60 Vbeta and 13 Jbeta primers. The table came from immunoSEQ multiplex PCR; TCRdb's copy has only in-frame clones and leaves some out. This table holds fewer than 200,000 clones, around 83% found once. The CDR3 totals 15 residues. J was trimmed by 5 bases and V by 4 bases; bases with no gene match: 8. In germline, CDR1 is MNHNS, CDR2 SASEGT. This chain uses TRBV6-1 with TRBJ2-5, with 9 bases identical to TRBD1. Sequencing was carried out using PBMCs. The receptor comes from a man aged 18 to 29 in good health and CMV-seropositive. The CDR3 loop reads CASSGGQGRLETQYF. The CDR3 DNA reads TGTGCCAGCAGTGGAGGACAGGGGCGGTTGGAGACCCAGTACTTC.